This is a list of T cell receptor beta chains from one sample in a study of T-cell reconstitution after alpha-beta-depleted transplantation in children. Each CDR3 protein is one row after TCRdb ran MiXCR on the PCR reads. The table shows hundreds of thousands of distinct CDR3 sequences, with about 24% occurring only once. The source material was PBMCs, mostly from graft donor cells, sampled 360 days after TCRalphabeta/CD19-depleted stem cell transplant. Receptor source: a female patient aged 2-9 years who had a stem cell transplant for congenital amegakaryocytic thrombocytopenia, so the T cells may come from the graft donor. Each CDR3 is given with its conserved first and last residue. Fields, in order: D gene, V gene, CDR3 length, J gene, clone size, CDR3 protein, CDR3 DNA. D genes are given only for firm matches. Rows give clone size only sometimes, using once, few, many, or a class for an expanded clone.

.,TRBV10-2,14,TRBJ2-1,few,CASSESGSFYEQFF,TGCGCCAGCAGTGAGTCGGGTTCGTTTTATGAGCAGTTCTTC
.,TRBV5-1,13,TRBJ2-5,many,CASSFGSVETQYF,TGCGCCAGCAGCTTCGGCTCCGTGGAGACCCAGTACTTC
.,TRBV9,14,TRBJ2-7,.,CASSVDSTGSEQYF,TGTGCCAGCAGCGTAGATTCAACAGGGAGCGAGCAGTACTTC
.,TRBV19,13,TRBJ1-1,.,CASSRILNTEAFF,TGTGCCAGTAGTAGAATCCTGAACACTGAAGCTTTCTTT
.,TRBV5-1,16,TRBJ2-7,few,CASSFGSGQGPYEQYF,.
.,TRBV20-1,12,TRBJ2-5,.,CSARAGGETQYF,TGCAGTGCTAGGGCGGGTGGAGAGACCCAGTACTTC
.,TRBV12-3/TRBV12-4,14,TRBJ2-3,.,CASSLSPDTDTQYF,TGTGCCAGCAGTTTATCGCCAGACACAGATACGCAGTATTTT
TRBD2,TRBV5-1,17,TRBJ2-3,.,CASSLISSSGGADTQYF,TGCGCCAGCAGCTTGATCTCGTCCAGCGGGGGCGCAGATACGCAGTATTTT
.,TRBV7-2,15,TRBJ2-7,few,CASSLVDSSSYEQYF,TGTGCCAGCAGCTTAGTTGACAGCTCCTCCTACGAGCAGTACTTC
TRBD2,TRBV5-6,16,TRBJ2-3,few,CASSFRLAGVTDTQYF,TGTGCCAGCAGCTTTAGACTAGCGGGAGTTACAGATACGCAGTATTTT
.,TRBV5-1,13,TRBJ2-5,few,CASRGRGKETQYF,TGCGCCAGCAGAGGTAGGGGAAAGGAGACCCAGTACTTC
.,TRBV10-3,16,TRBJ2-1,few,CAIGDLGWGTIDEQFF,TGTGCCATCGGAGATTTAGGGTGGGGTACAATCGATGAGCAGTTCTTC
.,TRBV20-1,10,TRBJ1-2,few,CSARSSGYTF,TGCAGTGCTCGGTCCTCCGGCTACACCTTC
TRBD1,TRBV5-1,16,TRBJ2-1,few,CASSWETGGEVDEQFF,TGCGCCAGCAGCTGGGAGACAGGGGGCGAAGTCGATGAGCAGTTCTTC
TRBD1,TRBV5-1,17,TRBJ1-2,many,CASSLYSSWTGISGYTF,TGCGCCAGCAGCTTGTATTCGAGTTGGACAGGGATCAGCGGCTACACCTTC
TRBD1,TRBV28,14,TRBJ2-7,few,CASRNRGSSYEQYF,TGTGCCAGCAGAAACAGGGGAAGCTCCTACGAGCAGTACTTC
.,TRBV10-3,17,TRBJ1-5,few,CATTFGRVFLGNQPQHF,TGTGCGACCACCTTCGGCAGGGTCTTTCTGGGCAATCAGCCCCAGCATTTT
TRBD2,TRBV12-3/TRBV12-4,15,TRBJ2-3,.,CASGLVGGVTDTQYF,TGTGCCAGCGGTCTCGTGGGGGGGGTGACAGATACGCAGTATTTT
.,TRBV11-2,16,TRBJ1-1,.,CASSLPPTEMNTEAFF,TGTGCCAGCAGCCTCCCCCCGACAGAGATGAACACTGAAGCTTTCTTT